This TCR beta chain came from a study of blood T cells in healthy people across ages. The CDR3 contains 15 residues. V lost 7 bases to trimming and J lost 4 bases, with 15 bases between them. Germline V gene lookup returns CDR1 SGHRS and CDR2 YFSETQ. Worth noting for this clonotype: Antigen specificity is unknown.

A J-beta primer mix and a sample-barcoded 5' primer were used in a second PCR of roughly 6 to 11 cycles. Researchers report that each sample yielded at least 2.5 million CDR3-containing paired-end reads. One entry per CDR3 protein results from TCRdb running MiXCR on the 5' RACE reads. The data show approximately 1.5 million distinct CDR3 sequences, with approximately 43% seen just once and approximately 4% held by the top ten. Overall study results and limits: A roughly linear fall in TCR beta diversity per million T cells was seen with increasing age. Both naive CD4+ cell counts and diversity were greater in long-lived donors than in aged donors. Changes in expanded clonotypes were possibly confounded, as the CMV status of donors was unknown.

The clonotype originates from a woman aged 18-30 years in good health. The sequenced sample was blood. The J gene is TRBJ2-6, the V gene TRBV5-1; D perhaps matches TRBD2 (5 bases). The CDR3, as DNA: TGCGCCAGCGGTTCGTGGGGAGCCGGGGCCAACGTCCTGACTTTC. Protein sequence: CASGSWGAGANVLTF.